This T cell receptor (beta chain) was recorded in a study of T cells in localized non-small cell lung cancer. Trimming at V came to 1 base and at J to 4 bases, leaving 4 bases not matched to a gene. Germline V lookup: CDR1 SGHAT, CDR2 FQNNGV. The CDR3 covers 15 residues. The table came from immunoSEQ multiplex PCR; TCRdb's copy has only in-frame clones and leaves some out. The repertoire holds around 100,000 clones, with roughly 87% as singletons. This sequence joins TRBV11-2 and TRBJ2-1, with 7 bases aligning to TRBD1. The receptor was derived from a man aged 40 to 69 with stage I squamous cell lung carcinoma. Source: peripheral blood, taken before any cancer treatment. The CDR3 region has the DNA TGTGCCAGCAGCTTAGGGGACAGAGAATACAATGAGCAGTTCTTC. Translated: CASSLGDREYNEQFF.